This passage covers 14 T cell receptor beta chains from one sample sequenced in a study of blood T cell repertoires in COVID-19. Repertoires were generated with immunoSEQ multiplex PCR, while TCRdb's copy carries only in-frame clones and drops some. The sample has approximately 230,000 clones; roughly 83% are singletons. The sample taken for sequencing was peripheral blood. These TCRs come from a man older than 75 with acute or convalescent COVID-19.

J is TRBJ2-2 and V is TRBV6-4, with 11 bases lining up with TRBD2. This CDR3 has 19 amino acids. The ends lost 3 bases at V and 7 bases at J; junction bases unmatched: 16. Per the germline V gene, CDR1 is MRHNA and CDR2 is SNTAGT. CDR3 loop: CASSEQLAGVVRSVGELFF. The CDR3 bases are TGTGCCAGCAGTGAACAACTAGCGGGAGTGGTCAGGTCGGTCGGGGAGCTGTTTTTT.

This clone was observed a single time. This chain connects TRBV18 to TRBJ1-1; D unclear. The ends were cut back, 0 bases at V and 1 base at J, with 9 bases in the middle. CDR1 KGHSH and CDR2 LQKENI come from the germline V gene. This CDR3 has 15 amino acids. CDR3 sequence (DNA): TGTGCCAGCTCACCACCGTCCCGGTCGAACACTGAAGCTTTCTTT. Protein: CASSPPSRSNTEAFF.

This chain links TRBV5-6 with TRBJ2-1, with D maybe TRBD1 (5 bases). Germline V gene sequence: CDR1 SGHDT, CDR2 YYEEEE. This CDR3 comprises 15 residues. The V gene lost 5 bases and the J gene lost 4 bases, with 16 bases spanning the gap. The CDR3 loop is CASSLDSGYYNEQFF. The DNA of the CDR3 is TGTGCCAGCAGTTTAGACAGTGGGTATTACAATGAGCAGTTCTTC.

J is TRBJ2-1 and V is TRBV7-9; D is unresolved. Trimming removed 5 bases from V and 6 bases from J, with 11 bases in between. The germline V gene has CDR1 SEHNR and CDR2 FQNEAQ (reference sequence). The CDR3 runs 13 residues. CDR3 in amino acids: CASSPVGRNEQFF. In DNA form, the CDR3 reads TGTGCCAGCAGCCCAGTGGGCCGCAATGAGCAGTTCTTC.

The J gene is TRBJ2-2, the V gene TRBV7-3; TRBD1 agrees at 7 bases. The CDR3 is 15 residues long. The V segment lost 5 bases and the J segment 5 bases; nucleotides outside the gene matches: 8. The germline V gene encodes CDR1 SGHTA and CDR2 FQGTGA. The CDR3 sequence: CASSLNRGTTGELFF. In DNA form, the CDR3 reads TGTGCCAGCAGCCTTAACAGGGGTACAACCGGGGAGCTGTTTTTT.

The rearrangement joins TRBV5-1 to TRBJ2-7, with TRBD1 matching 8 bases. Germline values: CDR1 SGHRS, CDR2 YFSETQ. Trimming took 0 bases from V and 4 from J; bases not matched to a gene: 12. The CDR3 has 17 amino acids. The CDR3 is CASSLDTGTGFRYEQYF. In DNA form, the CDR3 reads TGCGCCAGCAGCTTGGATACCGGGACAGGCTTTCGTTACGAGCAGTACTTC. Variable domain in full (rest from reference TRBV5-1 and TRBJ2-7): KAGVTQTPRYLIKTRGQQVTLSCSPISGHRSVSWYQQTPGQGLQFLFEYFSETQRNKGNFPGRFSGRQFSNSRSEMNVSTLELGDSALYLCASSLDTGTGFRYEQYFGPGTRLTVT.

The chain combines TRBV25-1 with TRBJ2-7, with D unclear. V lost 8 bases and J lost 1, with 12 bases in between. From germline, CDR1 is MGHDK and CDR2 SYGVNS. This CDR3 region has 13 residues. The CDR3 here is CASFNQSSYEQYF. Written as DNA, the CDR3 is TGTGCCAGCTTTAACCAGTCGTCCTACGAGCAGTACTTC.

CDR3 sequence reads: CASSPSGGSEKLFF. In DNA, the CDR3 is TGTGCCAGCTCACCATCCGGGGGTTCGGAAAAACTGTTTTTT. This chain joins TRBV18 and TRBJ1-4; D is possibly TRBD1 (5 bases). Germline-derived CDR1 and CDR2 are KGHSH and LQKENI. V lost 2 bases and J 8 bases, leaving 12 bases between the germline ends. The CDR3 loop spans 14 amino acids.

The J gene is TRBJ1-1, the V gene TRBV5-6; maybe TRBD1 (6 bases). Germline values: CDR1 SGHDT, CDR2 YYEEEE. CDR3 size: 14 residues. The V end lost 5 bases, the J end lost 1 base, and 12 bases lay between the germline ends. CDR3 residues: CASSTTGRNTEAFF. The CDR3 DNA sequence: TGTGCCAGCAGTACCACAGGGAGGAACACTGAAGCTTTCTTT. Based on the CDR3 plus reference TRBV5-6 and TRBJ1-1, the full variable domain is DAGVTQSPTHLIKTRGQQVTLRCSPKSGHDTVSWYQQALGQGPQFIFQYYEEEERQRGNFPDRFSGHQFPNYSSELNVNALLLGDSALYLCASSTTGRNTEAFFGQGTRLTVV.

The CDR3 DNA follows: TGTGCCAGCAGCTTCCGGAGGGCTGGGGAGACCCAGTACTTC. It encodes CASSFRRAGETQYF. The J gene is TRBJ2-5, the V gene TRBV7-2; maybe TRBD2 (6 bases). The V end was cut by 3 bases, the J end by 5 bases, with 13 bases between. The CDR3 contains 14 residues. In germline, CDR1 is SGHTA, CDR2 FQGNSA.

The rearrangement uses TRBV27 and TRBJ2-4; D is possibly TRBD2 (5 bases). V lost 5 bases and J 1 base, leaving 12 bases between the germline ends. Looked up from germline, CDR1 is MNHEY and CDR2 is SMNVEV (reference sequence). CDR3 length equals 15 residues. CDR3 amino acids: CASSPVGLAKNIQYF. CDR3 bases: TGTGCCAGCAGTCCAGTAGGACTCGCCAAAAACATTCAGTACTTC.

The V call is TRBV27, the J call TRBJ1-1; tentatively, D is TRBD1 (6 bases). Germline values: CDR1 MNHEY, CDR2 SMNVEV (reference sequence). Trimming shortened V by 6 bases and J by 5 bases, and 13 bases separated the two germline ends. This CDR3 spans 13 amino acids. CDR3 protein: CASRYRVGTEAFF. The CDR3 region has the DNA TGTGCCAGCAGGTACAGGGTAGGGACTGAAGCTTTCTTT.

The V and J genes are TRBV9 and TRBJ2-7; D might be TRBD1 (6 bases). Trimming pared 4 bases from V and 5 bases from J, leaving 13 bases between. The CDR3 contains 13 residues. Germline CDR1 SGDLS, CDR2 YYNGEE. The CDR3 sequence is CASSPPGTNEQYF. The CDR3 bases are TGTGCCAGCAGCCCCCCTGGGACAAACGAGCAGTACTTC.

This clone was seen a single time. The CDR3 here is CASSSEEGTQYF. CDR3 coding DNA: TGTGCCAGCAGTTCTGAGGAGGGGACCCAGTACTTC. V gene TRBV12-3 or TRBV12-4 combines with J gene TRBJ2-5, with D possibly being TRBD2 (6 bases). Trimming took off 4 bases at V and 7 bases at J, with 10 bases between the two ends. There are 12 residues in the CDR3.